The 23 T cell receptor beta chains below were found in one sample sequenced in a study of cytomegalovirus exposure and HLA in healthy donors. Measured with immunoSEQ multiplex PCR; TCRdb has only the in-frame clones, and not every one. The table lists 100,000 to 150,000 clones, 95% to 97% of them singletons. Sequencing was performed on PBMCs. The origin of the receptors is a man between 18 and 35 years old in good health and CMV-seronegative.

CDR3 nucleotides: TGTGCCAGCAGCTTAATACGGCGGGGACGAGGAAATTCCCCTACAGCCCAATTCCCCTACGAGCAGTACTTC. As protein: CASSLIRRGRGNSPTAQFPYEQYF. This chain joins TRBV7-3 and TRBJ2-7, with D possibly TRBD2 on 6 matching bases. This CDR3 spans 24 amino acids. V was clipped by 1 base and J by 2 bases, with 39 bases between them. Germline V lookup: CDR1 SGHTA, CDR2 FQGTGA.

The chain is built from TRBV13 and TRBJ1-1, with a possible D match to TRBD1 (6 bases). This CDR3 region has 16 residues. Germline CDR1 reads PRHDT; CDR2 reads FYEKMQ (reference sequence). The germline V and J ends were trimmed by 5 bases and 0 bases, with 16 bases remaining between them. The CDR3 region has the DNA TGTGCCAGCAGCCCCACCGGGACAATCATGAACACTGAAGCTTTCTTT. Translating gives CASSPTGTIMNTEAFF.

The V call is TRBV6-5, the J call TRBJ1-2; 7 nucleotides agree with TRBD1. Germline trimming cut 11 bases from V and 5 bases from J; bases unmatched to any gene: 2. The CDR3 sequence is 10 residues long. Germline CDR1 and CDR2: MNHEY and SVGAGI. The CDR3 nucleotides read TGTGCCGCAGGGGGGTATGGCTACACCTTC. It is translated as CAAGGYGYTF.

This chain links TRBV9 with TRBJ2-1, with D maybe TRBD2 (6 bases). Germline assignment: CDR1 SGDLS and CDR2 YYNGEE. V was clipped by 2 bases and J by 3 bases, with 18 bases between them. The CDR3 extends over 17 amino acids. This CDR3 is CASSVGGQSLGYNEQFF. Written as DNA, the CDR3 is TGTGCCAGCAGCGTGGGGGGTCAGTCCTTAGGCTACAATGAGCAGTTCTTC.

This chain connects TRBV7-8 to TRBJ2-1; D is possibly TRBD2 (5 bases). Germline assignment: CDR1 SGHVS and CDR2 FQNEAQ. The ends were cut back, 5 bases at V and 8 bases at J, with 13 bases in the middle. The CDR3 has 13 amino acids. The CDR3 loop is CASSPRETDEQFF. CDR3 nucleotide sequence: TGTGCCAGCAGCCCTCGGGAAACCGATGAGCAGTTCTTC. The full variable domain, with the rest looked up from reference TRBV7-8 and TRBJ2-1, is GAGVSQSPRYKVAKRGQDVALRCDPISGHVSLFWYQQALGQGPEFLTYFQNEAQLDKSGLPSDRFFAERPEGSVSTLKIQRTQQEDSAVYLCASSPRETDEQFFGPGTRLTVL.

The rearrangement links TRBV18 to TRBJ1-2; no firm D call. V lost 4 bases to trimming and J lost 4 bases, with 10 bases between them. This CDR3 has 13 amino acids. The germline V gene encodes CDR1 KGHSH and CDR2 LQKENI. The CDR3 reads CASSRARAYGYTF. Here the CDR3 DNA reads TGTGCCAGCTCACGGGCCCGTGCCTATGGCTACACCTTC.

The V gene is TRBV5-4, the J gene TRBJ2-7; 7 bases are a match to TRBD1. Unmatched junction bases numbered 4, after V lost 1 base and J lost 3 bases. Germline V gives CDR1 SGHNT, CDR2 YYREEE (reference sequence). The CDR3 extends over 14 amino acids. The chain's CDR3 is CASSLLGGVYEQYF. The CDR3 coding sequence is TGTGCCAGCAGCTTGCTAGGGGGCGTCTACGAGCAGTACTTC.

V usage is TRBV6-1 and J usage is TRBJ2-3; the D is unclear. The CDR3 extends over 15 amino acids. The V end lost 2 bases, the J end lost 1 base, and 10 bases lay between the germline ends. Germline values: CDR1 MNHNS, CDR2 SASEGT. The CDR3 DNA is TGTGCCAGCAGTGAAACGATGGCAGGCACAGATACGCAGTATTTT. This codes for CASSETMAGTDTQYF.

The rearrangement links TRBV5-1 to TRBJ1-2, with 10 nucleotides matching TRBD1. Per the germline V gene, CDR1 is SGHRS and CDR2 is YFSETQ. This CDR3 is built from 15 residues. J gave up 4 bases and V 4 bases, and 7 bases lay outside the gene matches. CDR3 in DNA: TGCGCCAGCAGCGTACCCGGGACAGGGGTCTATGGCTACACCTTC. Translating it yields CASSVPGTGVYGYTF.

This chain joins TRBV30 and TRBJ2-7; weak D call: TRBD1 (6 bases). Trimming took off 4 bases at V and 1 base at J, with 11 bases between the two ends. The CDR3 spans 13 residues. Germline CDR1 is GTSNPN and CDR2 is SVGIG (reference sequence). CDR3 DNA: TGTGCCTGGACCGAAGGACAGTCCTACGAGCAGTACTTC. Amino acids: CAWTEGQSYEQYF.

CDR3 loop: CASSPKGRAYEQYF. The CDR3 coding sequence is TGTGCCAGCAGCCCCAAGGGGCGAGCTTACGAGCAGTACTTC. The rearrangement links TRBV5-4 to TRBJ2-7; D is possibly TRBD1 (5 bases). The CDR3 extends over 14 amino acids. V lost 4 bases and J 4 bases, leaving 15 bases between the germline ends. The germline V gene has CDR1 SGHNT and CDR2 YYREEE (reference sequence).

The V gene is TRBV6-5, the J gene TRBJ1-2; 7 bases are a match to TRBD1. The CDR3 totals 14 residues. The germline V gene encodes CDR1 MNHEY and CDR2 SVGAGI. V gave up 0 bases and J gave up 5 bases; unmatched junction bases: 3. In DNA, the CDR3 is TGTGCCAGCAGTTACTCGACAGGGAAATATGGCTACACCTTC. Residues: CASSYSTGKYGYTF.

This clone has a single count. The CDR3 bases are TGTGCCAGCAGTCCGATTGGACAGCCCGGCTACACCTTC. The encoded protein is CASSPIGQPGYTF. V is TRBV6-5 and J is TRBJ1-2; D is possibly TRBD1 (6 bases). From germline, CDR1 is MNHEY and CDR2 SVGAGI. The V and J ends lost 5 bases and 8 bases respectively, with 15 bases between them. The CDR3 loop spans 13 amino acids.

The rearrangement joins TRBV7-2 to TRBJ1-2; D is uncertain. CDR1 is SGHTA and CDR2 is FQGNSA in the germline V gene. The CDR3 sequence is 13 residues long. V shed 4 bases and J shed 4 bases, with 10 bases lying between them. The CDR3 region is CASSWEGTYGYTF. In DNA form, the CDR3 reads TGTGCCAGCAGCTGGGAGGGAACCTATGGCTACACCTTC. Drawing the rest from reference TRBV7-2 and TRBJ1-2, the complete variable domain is GAGVSQSPSNKVTEKGKDVELRCDPISGHTALYWYRQSLGQGLEFLIYFQGNSAPDKSGLPSDRFSAERTGGSVSTLTIQRTQQEDSAVYLCASSWEGTYGYTFGSGTRLTVV.

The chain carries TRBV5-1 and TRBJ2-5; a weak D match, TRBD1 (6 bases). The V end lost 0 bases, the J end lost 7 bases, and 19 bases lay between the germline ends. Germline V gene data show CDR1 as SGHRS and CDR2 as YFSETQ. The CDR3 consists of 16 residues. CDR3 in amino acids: CASSLAGSSPTGTQYF. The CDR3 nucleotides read TGCGCCAGCAGCTTGGCAGGGTCTTCCCCGACAGGGACCCAGTACTTC.

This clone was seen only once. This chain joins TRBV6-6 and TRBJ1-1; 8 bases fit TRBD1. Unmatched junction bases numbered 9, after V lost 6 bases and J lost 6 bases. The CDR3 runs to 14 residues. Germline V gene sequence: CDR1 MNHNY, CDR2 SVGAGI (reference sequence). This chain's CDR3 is CASRTGALRAEAFF. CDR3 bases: TGTGCCAGCAGGACAGGGGCCCTACGGGCTGAAGCTTTCTTT.

The CDR3 coding sequence is TGCGCCAGCAGCCAAGACGCGGGAGAGAGCACAGATACGCAGTATTTT. Its protein is CASSQDAGESTDTQYF. This chain joins TRBV4-3 and TRBJ2-3; 7 nucleotides agree with TRBD2. V dropped 0 bases and J dropped 0; count of bases not matched to a gene: 3. The CDR3 loop spans 16 amino acids. Germline V gives CDR1 LGHNA, CDR2 YSLEER.

The CDR3 region is CATGTGGYEQYF. CDR3 nucleotides: TGTGCCACCGGCACAGGGGGGTACGAGCAGTACTTC. The chain recombines TRBV10-3 with TRBJ2-7; 8 bases align to TRBD1. Germline-derived CDR1 and CDR2 are ENHRY and SYGVKD. This CDR3 has 12 residues. After removal of 10 bases from V and 4 bases from J, the junction contained 6 bases not matched to a gene.

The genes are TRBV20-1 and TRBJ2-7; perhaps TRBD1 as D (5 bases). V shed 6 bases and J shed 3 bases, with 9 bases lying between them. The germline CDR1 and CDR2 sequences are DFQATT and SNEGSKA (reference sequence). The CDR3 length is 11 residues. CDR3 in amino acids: CSAKTDYEQYF. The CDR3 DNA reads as TGCAGTGCAAAGACAGACTACGAGCAGTACTTC.

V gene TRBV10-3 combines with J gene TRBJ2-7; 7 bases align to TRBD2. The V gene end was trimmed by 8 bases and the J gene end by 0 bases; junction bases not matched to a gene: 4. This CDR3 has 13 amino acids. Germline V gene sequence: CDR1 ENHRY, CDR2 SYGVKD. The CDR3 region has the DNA TGTGCCATCCTAGCGGATTCCTCCTACGAGCAGTACTTC. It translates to CAILADSSYEQYF.

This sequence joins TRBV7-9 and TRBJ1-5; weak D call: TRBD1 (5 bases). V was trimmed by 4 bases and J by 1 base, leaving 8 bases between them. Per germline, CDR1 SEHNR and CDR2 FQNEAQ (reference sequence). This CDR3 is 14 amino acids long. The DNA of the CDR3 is TGTGCCAGCAGCTCATCAGGGAGCAATCAGCCCCAGCATTTT. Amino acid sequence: CASSSSGSNQPQHF.

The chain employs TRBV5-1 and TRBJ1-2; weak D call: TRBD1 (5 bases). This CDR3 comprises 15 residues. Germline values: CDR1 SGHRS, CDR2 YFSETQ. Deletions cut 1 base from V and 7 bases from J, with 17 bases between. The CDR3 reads CASSLWSLSGAGYTF. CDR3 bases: TGCGCCAGCAGCTTGTGGTCTTTAAGCGGGGCTGGCTACACCTTC.

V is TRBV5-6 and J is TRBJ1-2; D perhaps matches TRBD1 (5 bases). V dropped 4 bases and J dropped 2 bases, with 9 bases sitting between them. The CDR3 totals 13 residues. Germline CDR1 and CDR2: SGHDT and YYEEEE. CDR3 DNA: TGTGCCAGCAGCATAGGGGAAAACTATGGCTACACCTTC. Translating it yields CASSIGENYGYTF.